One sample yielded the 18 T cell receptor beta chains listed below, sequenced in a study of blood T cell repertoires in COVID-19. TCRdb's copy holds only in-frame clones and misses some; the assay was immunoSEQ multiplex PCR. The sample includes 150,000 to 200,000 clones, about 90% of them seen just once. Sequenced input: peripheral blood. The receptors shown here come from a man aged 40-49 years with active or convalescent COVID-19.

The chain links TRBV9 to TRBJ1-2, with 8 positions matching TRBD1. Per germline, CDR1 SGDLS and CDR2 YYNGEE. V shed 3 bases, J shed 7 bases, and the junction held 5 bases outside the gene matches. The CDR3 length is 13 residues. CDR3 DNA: TGTGCCAGCAGCGACAGACAGGGGACTGGCTACACCTTC. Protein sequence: CASSDRQGTGYTF.

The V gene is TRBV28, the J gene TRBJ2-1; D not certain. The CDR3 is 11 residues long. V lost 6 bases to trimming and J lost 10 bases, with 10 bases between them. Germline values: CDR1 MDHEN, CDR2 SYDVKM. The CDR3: CASRRSLEQFF. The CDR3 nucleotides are TGTGCCAGCAGGAGAAGTCTCGAGCAGTTCTTC. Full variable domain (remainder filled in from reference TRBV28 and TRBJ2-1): DVKVTQSSRYLVKRTGEKVFLECVQDMDHENMFWYRQDPGLGLRLIYFSYDVKMKEKGDIPEGYSVSREKKERFSLILESASTNQTSMYLCASRRSLEQFFGPGTRLTVL.

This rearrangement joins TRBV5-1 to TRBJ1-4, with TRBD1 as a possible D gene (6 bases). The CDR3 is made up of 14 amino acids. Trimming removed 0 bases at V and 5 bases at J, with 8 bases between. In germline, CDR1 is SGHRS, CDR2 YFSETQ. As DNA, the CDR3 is TGCGCCAGCAGCTTGGACAGGGAGAATGAAAAACTGTTTTTT. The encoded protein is CASSLDRENEKLFF.

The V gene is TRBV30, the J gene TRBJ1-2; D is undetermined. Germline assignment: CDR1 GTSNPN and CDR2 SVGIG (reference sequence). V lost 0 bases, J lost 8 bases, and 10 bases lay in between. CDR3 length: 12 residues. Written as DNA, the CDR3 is TGTGCCTGGAGTGTAGTCGAGGGCGGCTACACCTTC. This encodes CAWSVVEGGYTF.

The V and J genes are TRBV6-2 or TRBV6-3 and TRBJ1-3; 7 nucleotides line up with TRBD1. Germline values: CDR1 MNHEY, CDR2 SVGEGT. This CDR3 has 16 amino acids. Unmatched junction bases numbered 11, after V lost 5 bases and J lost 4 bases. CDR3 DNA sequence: TGTGCCAGCAGTCCGGGACAGCCCGTCCGAGGAAACACCATATATTTT. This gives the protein CASSPGQPVRGNTIYF.

The CDR3 region is CASSLTGGNTDTQYF. The CDR3 DNA reads as TGTGCCAGCAGCTTGACAGGGGGAAACACAGATACGCAGTATTTT. The chain links TRBV5-6 to TRBJ2-3, with 8 positions matching TRBD1. CDR1 and CDR2 (germline): SGHDT, YYEEEE. Unmatched junction bases numbered 3, after V lost 1 base and J lost 2 bases. The CDR3 contains 15 residues.

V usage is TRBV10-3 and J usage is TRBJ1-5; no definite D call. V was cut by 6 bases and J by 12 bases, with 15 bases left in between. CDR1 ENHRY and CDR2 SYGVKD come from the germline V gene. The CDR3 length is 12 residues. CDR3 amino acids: CAIRNPGGLQHF. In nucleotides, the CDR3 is TGTGCCATCAGGAATCCGGGAGGCCTCCAGCATTTT.

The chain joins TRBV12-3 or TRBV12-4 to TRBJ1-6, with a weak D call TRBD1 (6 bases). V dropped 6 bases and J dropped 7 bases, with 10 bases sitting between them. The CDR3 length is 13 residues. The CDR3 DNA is TGTGCCAGCAGAAATACAGGGAATTCACCCCTCCACTTT. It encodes CASRNTGNSPLHF.

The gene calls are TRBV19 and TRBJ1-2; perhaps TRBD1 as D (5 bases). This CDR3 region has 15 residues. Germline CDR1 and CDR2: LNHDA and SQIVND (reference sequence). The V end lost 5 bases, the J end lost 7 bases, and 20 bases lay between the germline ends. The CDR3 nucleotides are TGTGCCAGTAGTTATCGATCAGAGGAAAGGGGTGGCTACACCTTC. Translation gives CASSYRSEERGGYTF.

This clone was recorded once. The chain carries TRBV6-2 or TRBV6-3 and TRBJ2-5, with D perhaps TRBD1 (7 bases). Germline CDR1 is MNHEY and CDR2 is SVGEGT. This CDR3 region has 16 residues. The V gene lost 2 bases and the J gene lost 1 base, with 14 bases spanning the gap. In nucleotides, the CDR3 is TGTGCCAGCAGTTACGGGGGGACAGAATCCCAAGAGACCCAGTACTTC. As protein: CASSYGGTESQETQYF.

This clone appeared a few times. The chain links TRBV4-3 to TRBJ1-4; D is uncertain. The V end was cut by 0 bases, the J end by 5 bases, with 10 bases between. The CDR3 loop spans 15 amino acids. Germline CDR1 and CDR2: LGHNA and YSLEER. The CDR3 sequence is CASSQDGGFNEKLFF. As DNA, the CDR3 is TGCGCCAGCAGCCAAGATGGAGGGTTCAATGAAAAACTGTTTTTT.

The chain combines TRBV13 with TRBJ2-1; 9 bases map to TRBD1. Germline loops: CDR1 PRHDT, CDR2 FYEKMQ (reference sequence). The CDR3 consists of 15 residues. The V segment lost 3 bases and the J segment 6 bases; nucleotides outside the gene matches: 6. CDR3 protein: CASSFTTDRGNEQFF. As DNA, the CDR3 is TGTGCCAGCAGCTTCACTACGGACAGGGGCAATGAGCAGTTCTTC.

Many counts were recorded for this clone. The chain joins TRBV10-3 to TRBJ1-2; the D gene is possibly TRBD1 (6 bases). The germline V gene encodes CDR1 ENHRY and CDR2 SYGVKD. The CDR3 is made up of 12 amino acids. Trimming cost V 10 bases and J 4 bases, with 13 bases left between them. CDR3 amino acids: CATSGEPYGYTF. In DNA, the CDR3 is TGTGCCACCTCAGGGGAGCCCTATGGCTACACCTTC.

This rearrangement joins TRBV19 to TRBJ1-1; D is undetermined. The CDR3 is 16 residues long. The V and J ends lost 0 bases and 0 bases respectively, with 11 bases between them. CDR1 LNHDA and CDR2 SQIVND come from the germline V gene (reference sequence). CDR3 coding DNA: TGTGCCAGTAGTATAGATCTAGGAGGGTTGAACACTGAAGCTTTCTTT. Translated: CASSIDLGGLNTEAFF.

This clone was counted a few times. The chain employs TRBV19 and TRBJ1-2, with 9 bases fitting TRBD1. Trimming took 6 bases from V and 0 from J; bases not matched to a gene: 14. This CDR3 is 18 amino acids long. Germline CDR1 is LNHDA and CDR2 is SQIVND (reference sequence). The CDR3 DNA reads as TGTGCCAGTAGGACAGGGGGAATACCACAGACCTCTAACTATGGCTACACCTTC. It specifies CASRTGGIPQTSNYGYTF.

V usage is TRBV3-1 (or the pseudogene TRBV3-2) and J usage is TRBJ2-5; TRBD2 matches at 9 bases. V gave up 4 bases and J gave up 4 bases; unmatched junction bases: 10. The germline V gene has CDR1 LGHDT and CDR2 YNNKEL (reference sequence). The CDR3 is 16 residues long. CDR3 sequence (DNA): TGTGCCAGCAGCCCCGTTGGGCGGGGGGGCCGAGAGACCCAGTACTTC. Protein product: CASSPVGRGGRETQYF.

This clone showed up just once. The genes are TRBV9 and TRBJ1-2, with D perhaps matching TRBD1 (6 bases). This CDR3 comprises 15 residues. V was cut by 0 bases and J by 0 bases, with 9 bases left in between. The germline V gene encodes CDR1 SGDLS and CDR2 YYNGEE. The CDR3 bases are TGTGCCAGCAGCGTAGGGGCAGGGGCTAACTATGGCTACACCTTC. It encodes CASSVGAGANYGYTF. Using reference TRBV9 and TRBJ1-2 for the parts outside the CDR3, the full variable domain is DSGVTQTPKHLITATGQRVTLRCSPRSGDLSVYWYQQSLDQGLQFLIQYYNGEERAKGNILERFSAQQFPDLHSELNLSSLELGDSALYFCASSVGAGANYGYTFGSGTRLTVV.

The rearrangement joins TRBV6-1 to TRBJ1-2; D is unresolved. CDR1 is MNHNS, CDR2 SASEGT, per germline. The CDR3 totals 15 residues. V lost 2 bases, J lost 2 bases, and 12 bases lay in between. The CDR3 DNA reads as TGTGCCAGCAGTGAATCCCTGACAAGAAACTATGGCTACACCTTC. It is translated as CASSESLTRNYGYTF.